The 31 T cell receptor beta chains in this list originate from one sample, sequenced in a study of blood T cells in healthy people across ages. It was with a sample-barcoded 5' primer and a J-beta primer mix that a second PCR of roughly 7 to 11 cycles was run. MiXCR, applied by TCRdb to the 5' RACE reads, yields one record per CDR3 protein. The sample has around 500,000 distinct CDR3 sequences, about 27% seen once. These data are also associated with another study on T cells of mothers and their children.

The sample was blood. The receptors stem from a boy between 2 and 10 years old in good health.

CDR3 protein: CASSVMTGANQPQHF. In DNA, the CDR3 is TGTGCCAGCAGTGTTATGACAGGGGCCAATCAGCCCCAGCATTTT. The V call is TRBV2, the J call TRBJ1-5, with TRBD1 matching over 8 bases. The CDR3 is 15 amino acids. Germline-derived CDR1 and CDR2 are SNHLY and FYNNEI. V lost 4 bases to trimming and J lost 3 bases; unmatched junction nucleotides: 5.

This sequence joins TRBV29-1 and TRBJ1-2; D unclear. Germline V gives CDR1 SQVTM, CDR2 ANQGSEA. V shed 3 bases and J shed 7 bases, with 9 bases lying between them. The CDR3 runs 11 residues. CDR3 in amino acids: CSVEAISGYTF. CDR3 DNA sequence: TGCAGCGTTGAGGCAATTAGTGGCTACACCTTC.

The chain has TRBV5-1 and TRBJ2-3, with TRBD1 matching over 7 bases. The J segment lost 3 bases and the V segment lost 0 bases, leaving 7 bases of the junction unmatched. The CDR3 spans 16 residues. Germline V gene data show CDR1 as SGHRS and CDR2 as YFSETQ. CDR3 sequence: CASSLEVGQATDTQYF. CDR3 in DNA: TGCGCCAGCAGCTTGGAGGTTGGACAGGCAACAGATACGCAGTATTTT. Looking up the rest from reference TRBV5-1 and TRBJ2-3 gives the full variable domain: KAGVTQTPRYLIKTRGQQVTLSCSPISGHRSVSWYQQTPGQGLQFLFEYFSETQRNKGNFPGRFSGRQFSNSRSEMNVSTLELGDSALYLCASSLEVGQATDTQYFGPGTRLTVL.

The chain couples TRBV6-2 or TRBV6-3 to TRBJ1-1; D unresolved. The CDR3 extends over 12 amino acids. Germline values: CDR1 MNHEY, CDR2 SVGEGT. The V gene lost 10 bases and the J gene lost 4 bases, with 13 bases spanning the gap. This chain's CDR3 is CATGHWATEAFF. The CDR3 DNA sequence: TGTGCCACCGGGCACTGGGCCACTGAAGCTTTCTTT.

This clonotype was picked up a small number of times. V and J are TRBV9 and TRBJ2-3; 11 bases are shared with TRBD2. V gave up 2 bases and J gave up 2 bases; unmatched junction bases: 1. This CDR3 is 15 amino acids long. Germline CDR1 reads SGDLS; CDR2 reads YYNGEE. Here the CDR3 DNA reads TGTGCCAGCAGCGTTAGCGGGGGGGACACAGATACGCAGTATTTT. This sequence encodes CASSVSGGDTDTQYF.

The chain has TRBV2 and TRBJ2-4, with D maybe TRBD1 (6 bases). The CDR3 extends over 15 amino acids. The germline V and J ends were trimmed by 4 bases and 3 bases, with 13 bases remaining between them. The germline CDR1 and CDR2 sequences are SNHLY and FYNNEI. The DNA for the CDR3 is TGTGCCAGCAGTGCGGCAGGGGTTAACAAAAACATTCAGTACTTC. Encoded protein: CASSAAGVNKNIQYF.

This clonotype was counted between two and nine times. The chain uses TRBV4-3 and TRBJ2-4, with a possible D match to TRBD1 (6 bases). Germline-derived CDR1 and CDR2 are LGHNA and YSLEER. The CDR3 is 15 residues long. The V end lost 5 bases, the J end lost 9 bases, and 20 bases lay between the germline ends. This chain's CDR3 is CASSTGSGAYGIQYF. The CDR3 DNA follows: TGCGCCAGCAGCACAGGGTCCGGGGCTTACGGCATTCAGTACTTC.

V is TRBV7-9 and J is TRBJ1-6; D perhaps matches TRBD1 (5 bases). The CDR3 extends over 14 amino acids. The germline gives CDR1 SEHNR, CDR2 FQNEAQ (reference sequence). Trimming stripped 5 bases from V and 7 bases from J, with 12 bases between. The CDR3 DNA is TGTGCCAGCAGCCTGGAATGGGGGAATTCACCCCTCCACTTT. This codes for CASSLEWGNSPLHF.

This clonotype has only a few counts. The chain has TRBV7-8 and TRBJ2-3; 15 bases agree with TRBD2. The germline V gene encodes CDR1 SGHVS and CDR2 FQNEAQ. V lost 0 bases and J lost 2; bases outside the gene matches: 3. The CDR3 totals 18 residues. The CDR3 loop reads CASSLARTSGRVTDTQYF. CDR3 nucleotides: TGTGCCAGCAGCTTAGCGAGGACTAGCGGGAGGGTCACAGATACGCAGTATTTT.

The chain couples TRBV20-1 to TRBJ1-2; 8 nucleotides match TRBD1. Germline V gives CDR1 DFQATT, CDR2 SNEGSKA (reference sequence). V lost 2 bases, J lost 6 bases, and 2 bases stayed unmatched. The CDR3 is made up of 12 amino acids. As DNA, the CDR3 is TGCAGTGCTAGACGACAGGGGAATGGCTACACCTTC. This gives the protein CSARRQGNGYTF.

The rearrangement joins TRBV7-9 to TRBJ1-3; TRBD1 agrees at 8 bases. The V segment lost 8 bases and the J segment 2 bases; nucleotides outside the gene matches: 14. CDR3 length: 17 amino acids. Germline V CDR1 and CDR2: SEHNR, FQNEAQ (reference sequence). DNA for the CDR3: TGTGCCAGCTTTATCCAGGGGGCGCAGGAGGCTGGAAACACCATATATTTT. Translated: CASFIQGAQEAGNTIYF.

The chain is built from TRBV7-9 and TRBJ1-1; TRBD1 agrees at 8 bases. V dropped 7 bases and J dropped 5; count of bases not matched to a gene: 9. This CDR3 has 14 residues. Germline V gene data show CDR1 as SEHNR and CDR2 as FQNEAQ (reference sequence). The chain's CDR3 is CASIRTGLRTEAFF. The DNA of the CDR3 is TGTGCCAGCATCCGGACAGGGTTGAGGACTGAAGCTTTCTTT.

This chain uses TRBV20-1 with TRBJ2-4; TRBD1 matches at 9 bases. CDR3 size: 12 residues. Trimming took 5 bases from V and 10 from J; bases not matched to a gene: 6. Germline V CDR1 and CDR2: DFQATT, SNEGSKA (reference sequence). CDR3 amino acids: CSARQGERIQYF. The CDR3 nucleotides read TGCAGTGCTCGACAGGGGGAAAGGATTCAGTACTTC.

The chain joins TRBV19 to TRBJ1-5, with D possibly TRBD1 on 5 matching bases. V was cut by 3 bases and J by 2 bases, with 14 bases left in between. This CDR3 comprises 16 residues. Germline CDR1 is LNHDA and CDR2 is SQIVND (reference sequence). CDR3 bases: TGTGCCAGTAGTATGAGCGGTAGGGGCGGCAATCAGCCCCAGCATTTT. This gives the protein CASSMSGRGGNQPQHF.

This sequence joins TRBV3-1 and TRBJ2-7; D is undetermined. CDR1 is LGHDT and CDR2 is YNNKEL in the germline V gene (reference sequence). The CDR3 sequence is 13 residues long. The ends were cut back, 4 bases at V and 2 bases at J, with 9 bases in the middle. CDR3 in amino acids: CASSPLGAYEQYF. In nucleotides, the CDR3 is TGTGCCAGCAGCCCCCTGGGTGCCTACGAGCAGTACTTC.

This clonotype showed up just a few times. Relative to the germline gene, one junction end is altered; a read error may explain this. The genes are TRBV2 and TRBJ2-5; no definite D call. This CDR3 contains 14 residues. In germline, CDR1 is SNHLY, CDR2 FYNNEI. The CDR3 loop is CASSWRPPSSAQYF. DNA of the CDR3: TGCGCCAGCAGTTGGAGACCCCCGTCGAGCGCCCAGTACTTC. Full variable domain (outside the CDR3, taken from reference TRBV2 and TRBJ2-5): EPEVTQTPSHQVTQMGQEVILRCVPISNHLYFYWYRQILGQKVEFLVSFYNNEISEKSEIFDDQFSVERPDGSNFTLKIRSTKLEDSAMYFCASSWRPPSSAQYFGPGTRLLVL.

The chain has TRBV20-1 and TRBJ1-3; D is unresolved. Per the germline V gene, CDR1 is DFQATT and CDR2 is SNEGSKA (reference sequence). This CDR3 spans 14 amino acids. V shed 1 base and J shed 0 bases, with 7 bases lying between them. CDR3 loop: CSARVDGSGNTIYF. CDR3 sequence (DNA): TGCAGTGCTAGAGTGGACGGCTCTGGAAACACCATATATTTT.

The chain uses TRBV29-1 and TRBJ2-3, with TRBD2 matching 9 bases. This CDR3 comprises 15 residues. J was trimmed by 3 bases and V by 4 bases; bases with no gene match: 8. Germline-derived CDR1 and CDR2 are SQVTM and ANQGSEA. The CDR3 DNA sequence: TGCAGCGTTGGGTTAAGCGGGAGGAGTACAGATACGCAGTATTTT. It yields the protein CSVGLSGRSTDTQYF.

This clonotype has at least ten counts. The chain has TRBV7-7 and TRBJ2-5; D gene ambiguous. Germline loops: CDR1 SSHAT, CDR2 FNYEAQ (reference sequence). The V end was cut by 1 base, the J end by 6 bases, with 12 bases between. This CDR3 spans 14 amino acids. Here the CDR3 reads CASSLDGRQQTQYF. The CDR3 nucleotides are TGTGCCAGCAGCTTAGATGGACGGCAACAGACCCAGTACTTC.

This clonotype was seen repeatedly, ten times or more. The CDR3 here is CASSFGTGSGELFF. In DNA form, the CDR3 reads TGTGCCAGCAGCTTCGGGACAGGGTCCGGGGAGCTGTTTTTT. The genes are TRBV7-2 and TRBJ2-2; 9 positions match TRBD1. After removal of 3 bases from V and 6 bases from J, the junction contained 2 bases not matched to a gene. Germline assignment: CDR1 SGHTA and CDR2 FQGNSA. The CDR3 consists of 14 residues.

This chain connects TRBV6-5 to TRBJ2-5; 7 bases line up with TRBD2. The CDR3 is 13 residues long. Per germline, CDR1 MNHEY and CDR2 SVGAGI. V dropped 6 bases and J dropped 4; count of bases not matched to a gene: 5. The CDR3, as DNA: TGTGCCAGCAGCGCAGGACTAGTAGAGACCCAGTACTTC. Amino acid sequence: CASSAGLVETQYF.

This clonotype has a handful of counts. The chain couples TRBV5-1 to TRBJ2-7, with 8 bases fitting TRBD1. The trim removed 0 bases at V and 3 bases at J, leaving 5 bases unmatched. This CDR3 has 15 residues. Germline values: CDR1 SGHRS, CDR2 YFSETQ. CDR3 protein: CASSLAVTGDYEQYF. The DNA for the CDR3 is TGCGCCAGCAGCTTGGCCGTGACAGGGGACTACGAGCAGTACTTC.

This clonotype has only one observation. The chain combines TRBV20-1 with TRBJ2-5; D is possibly TRBD1 or TRBD2 (6 bases each). Trimming left V 5 bases short and J 6 bases short, with 19 bases between. This CDR3 has 14 residues. Germline V lookup: CDR1 DFQATT, CDR2 SNEGSKA (reference sequence). This CDR3 is CSASPSGARKTQYF. CDR3 nucleotide sequence: TGCAGTGCTTCCCCCTCGGGGGCGAGAAAGACCCAGTACTTC.

This clonotype was seen more than once but under ten times. The rearrangement links TRBV18 to TRBJ2-7; 9 nucleotides align to TRBD1. V lost 6 bases and J lost 7; bases outside the gene matches: 13. The length of the CDR3 is 15 residues. The germline V gene encodes CDR1 KGHSH and CDR2 LQKENI. CDR3 region: CASSQRQGDPGEQYF. DNA of the CDR3: TGTGCCAGCTCCCAAAGACAGGGGGACCCGGGGGAGCAGTACTTC.

With respect to this clonotype: A read error may account for a junction end that differs from germline. V and J are TRBV19 and TRBJ2-2, with 14 nucleotides matching TRBD2. In germline, CDR1 is LNHDA, CDR2 SQIVND (reference sequence). The CDR3 has 20 residues. The CDR3 bases are TGTGCCAGTAGTGCCCGACTAGCGGGAGGGCCTAACTTGAACACCGGGGAGCTGTCTTTT. It codes for CASSARLAGGPNLNTGELSF. Full variable domain (remainder filled in from reference TRBV19 and TRBJ2-2): DGGITQSPKYLFRKEGQNVTLSCEQNLNHDAMYWYRQDPGQGLRLIYYSQIVNDFQKGDIAEGYSVSREKKESFPLTVTSAQKNPTAFYLCASSARLAGGPNLNTGELSFGEGSRLTVL.

The rearrangement links TRBV12-5 to TRBJ2-5; 10 bases map to TRBD2. CDR1 is LGHNT, CDR2 FRNRAP, per germline. The CDR3 consists of 16 residues. After removal of 1 base from V and 2 bases from J, the junction contained 4 bases not matched to a gene. In nucleotides, the CDR3 is TGTGCTAGTGGTTTGGGACTAGCGGGCCAGCAAGAGACCCAGTACTTC. It specifies CASGLGLAGQQETQYF.

J is TRBJ2-1 and V is TRBV7-9; 10 bases are a match to TRBD1. The CDR3 is 13 residues long. In germline, CDR1 is SEHNR, CDR2 FQNEAQ (reference sequence). The chain's CDR3 is CSCRTGGYNEQFF. CDR3 coding DNA: TGTTCGTGCCGGACAGGGGGCTACAATGAGCAGTTCTTC.

The chain joins TRBV5-1 to TRBJ2-2; 11 bases fit TRBD2. J was trimmed by 0 bases and V by 4 bases; bases with no gene match: 2. Germline V lookup: CDR1 SGHRS, CDR2 YFSETQ. The CDR3 totals 16 residues. CDR3: CASSQTSGANTGELFF. For the CDR3, the DNA is TGCGCCAGCAGCCAGACTAGCGGGGCGAACACCGGGGAGCTGTTTTTT.

The CDR3 coding sequence is TGTGCCAGCAGCTTAGGGTTCGGGGTCGGGGGCTACACCTTC. The encoded protein is CASSLGFGVGGYTF. The rearrangement links TRBV7-9 to TRBJ1-2; unclear D gene. The V end lost 1 base, the J end lost 8 bases, and 14 bases lay between the germline ends. CDR3 length: 14 residues. Germline assignment: CDR1 SEHNR and CDR2 FQNEAQ (reference sequence). Full variable domain (missing parts from reference TRBV7-9 and TRBJ1-2): DTGVSQNPRHKITKRGQNVTFRCDPISEHNRLYWYRQTLGQGPEFLTYFQNEAQLEKSRLLSDRFSAERPKGSFSTLEIQRTEQGDSAMYLCASSLGFGVGGYTFGSGTRLTVV.

The rearrangement joins TRBV4-1 to TRBJ2-2; D is possibly TRBD2 (6 bases). CDR3 length: 15 amino acids. The V end lost 2 bases, the J end lost 5 bases, and 12 bases lay between the germline ends. Germline CDR1 is MGHRA and CDR2 is YSYEKL. CDR3 nucleotide sequence: TGCGCCAGCAGCCAAAAATGGGCGGGGACCGGGGAGCTGTTTTTT. Its translation: CASSQKWAGTGELFF.

The CDR3 DNA reads TGTGCCAGCAGCCTCCGGGACAGGGAGGCCGAGACCCAGTACTTC. Encoded protein: CASSLRDREAETQYF. The rearrangement joins TRBV9 to TRBJ2-5; TRBD1 matches at 9 bases. Germline CDR1 is SGDLS and CDR2 is YYNGEE. Germline trimming cut 4 bases from V and 5 bases from J; bases unmatched to any gene: 9. The CDR3 has 15 amino acids.